The entry below gives a single T cell receptor (beta chain) sequence along with its context. There were TCR beta CDR3 regions amplified from RNA transcripts. In the first-round RT-PCR of the TCR CDR3, the HTBI primer set was used. One entry per CDR3 protein results from TCRdb running MiXCR on the multiplex PCR reads. This sample has about half a million distinct CDR3 sequences, with roughly 21% found just once. The data derive from a study of T cells in Graves' hyperthyroidism and ophthalmopathy. Trimming took off 4 bases at V and 3 bases at J, with 17 bases between the two ends. This CDR3 comprises 16 residues. Per the germline V gene, CDR1 is SGDLS and CDR2 is YYNGEE.

Sequenced sample: blood. The chain carries TRBV9 and TRBJ1-3; D is unresolved. The TCR originated in a middle-aged man with Graves' ophthalmopathy. CDR3 coding DNA: TGTGCCAGCAGCCCCTCTAGCCTAGAGCTTGGAAACACCATATATTTT. Its protein product is CASSPSSLELGNTIYF. Full variable domain (rest looked up from reference TRBV9 and TRBJ1-3): DSGVTQTPKHLITATGQRVTLRCSPRSGDLSVYWYQQSLDQGLQFLIQYYNGEERAKGNILERFSAQQFPDLHSELNLSSLELGDSALYFCASSPSSLELGNTIYFGEGSWLTVV.